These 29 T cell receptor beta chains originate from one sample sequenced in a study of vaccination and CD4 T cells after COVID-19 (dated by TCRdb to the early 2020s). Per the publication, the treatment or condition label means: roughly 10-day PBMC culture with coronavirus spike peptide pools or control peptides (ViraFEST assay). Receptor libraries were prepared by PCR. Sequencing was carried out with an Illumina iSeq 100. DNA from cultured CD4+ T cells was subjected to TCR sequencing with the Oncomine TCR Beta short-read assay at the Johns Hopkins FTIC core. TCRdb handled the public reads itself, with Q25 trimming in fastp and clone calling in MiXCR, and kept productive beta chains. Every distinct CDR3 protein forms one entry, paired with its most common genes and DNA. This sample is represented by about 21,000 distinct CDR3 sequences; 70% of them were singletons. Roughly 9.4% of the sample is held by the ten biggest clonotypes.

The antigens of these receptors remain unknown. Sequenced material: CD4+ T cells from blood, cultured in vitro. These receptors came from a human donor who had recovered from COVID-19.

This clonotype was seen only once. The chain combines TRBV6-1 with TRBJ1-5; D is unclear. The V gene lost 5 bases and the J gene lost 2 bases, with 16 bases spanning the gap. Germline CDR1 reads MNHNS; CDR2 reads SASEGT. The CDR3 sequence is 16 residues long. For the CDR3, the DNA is TGTGCCAGCAGTCCCCCGAAAGGGTTGGGCAATCAGCCCCAGCATTTT. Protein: CASSPPKGLGNQPQHF.

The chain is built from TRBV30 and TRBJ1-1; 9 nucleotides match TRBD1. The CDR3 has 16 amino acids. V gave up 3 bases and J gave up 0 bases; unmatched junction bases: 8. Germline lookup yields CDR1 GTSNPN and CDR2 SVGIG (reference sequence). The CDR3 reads CAWRGQGSLMNTEAFF. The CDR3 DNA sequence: TGTGCCTGGAGGGGACAGGGAAGCCTAATGAACACTGAAGCTTTCTTT.

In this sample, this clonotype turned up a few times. CDR3 sequence: CSGRGGTDTQYF. The CDR3 DNA is TGCAGTGGGAGGGGGGGCACAGATACGCAGTATTTT. This chain uses TRBV20-1 with TRBJ2-3; D may match TRBD1 or TRBD2 (6 bases each). This CDR3 spans 12 amino acids. CDR1 is DFQATT, CDR2 SNEGSKA, per germline (reference sequence). The V gene lost 7 bases and the J gene lost 1 base, with 9 bases spanning the gap.

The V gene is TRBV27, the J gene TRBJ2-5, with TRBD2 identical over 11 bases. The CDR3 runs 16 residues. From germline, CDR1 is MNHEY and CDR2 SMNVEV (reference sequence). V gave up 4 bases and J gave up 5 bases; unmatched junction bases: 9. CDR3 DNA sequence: TGTGCCAGCAGTTCGCGTAGCGGGAGGGCCGTGGAGACCCAGTACTTC. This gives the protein CASSSRSGRAVETQYF.

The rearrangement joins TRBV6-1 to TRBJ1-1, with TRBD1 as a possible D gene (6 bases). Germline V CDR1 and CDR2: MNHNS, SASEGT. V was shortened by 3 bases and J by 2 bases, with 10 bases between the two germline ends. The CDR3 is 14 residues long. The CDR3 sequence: CASSDTGGNTEAFF. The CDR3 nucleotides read TGTGCCAGCAGTGATACGGGGGGCAACACTGAAGCTTTCTTT.

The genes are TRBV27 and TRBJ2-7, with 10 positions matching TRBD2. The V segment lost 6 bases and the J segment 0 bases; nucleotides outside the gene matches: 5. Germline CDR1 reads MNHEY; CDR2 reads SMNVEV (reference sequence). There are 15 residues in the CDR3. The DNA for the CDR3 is TGTGCCAGCAGCACACTAGCGGGACCCTCCTACGAGCAGTACTTC. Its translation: CASSTLAGPSYEQYF.

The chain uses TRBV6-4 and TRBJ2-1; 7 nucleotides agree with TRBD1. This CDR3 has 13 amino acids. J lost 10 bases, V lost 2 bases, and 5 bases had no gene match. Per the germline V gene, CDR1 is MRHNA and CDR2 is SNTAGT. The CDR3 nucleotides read TGTGCCAGCAGTGACAGCTCACAGGGGGAGCAGTTCTTC. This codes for CASSDSSQGEQFF.

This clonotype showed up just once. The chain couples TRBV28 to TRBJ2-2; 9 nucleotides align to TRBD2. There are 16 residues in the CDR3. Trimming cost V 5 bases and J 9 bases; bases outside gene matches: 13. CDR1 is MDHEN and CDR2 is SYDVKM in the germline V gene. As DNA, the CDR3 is TGTGCCAGCAGTACCCTGGGCGGGAGGGCCGTCTGGGAGCTGTTTTTT. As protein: CASSTLGGRAVWELFF.

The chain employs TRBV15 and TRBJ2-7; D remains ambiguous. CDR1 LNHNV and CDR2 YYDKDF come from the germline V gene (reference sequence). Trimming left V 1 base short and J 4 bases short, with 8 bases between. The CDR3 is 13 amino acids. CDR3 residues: CATSRAARYEQYF. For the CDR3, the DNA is TGTGCCACCAGCAGAGCGGCCAGGTACGAGCAGTACTTC.

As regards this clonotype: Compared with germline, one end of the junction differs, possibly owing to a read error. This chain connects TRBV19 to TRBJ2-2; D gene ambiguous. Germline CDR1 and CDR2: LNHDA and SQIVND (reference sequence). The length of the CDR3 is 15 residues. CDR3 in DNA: TGTGCCAGTGGTATAGCACATATGAACACCGGGGAGCTGTTTTTT. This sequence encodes CASGIAHMNTGELFF.

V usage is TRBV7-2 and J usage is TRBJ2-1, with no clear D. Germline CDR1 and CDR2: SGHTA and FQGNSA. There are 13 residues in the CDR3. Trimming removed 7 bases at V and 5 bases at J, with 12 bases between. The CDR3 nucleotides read TGTGCCAGCACCCTGACATTACACAATGAGCAGTTCTTC. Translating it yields CASTLTLHNEQFF.

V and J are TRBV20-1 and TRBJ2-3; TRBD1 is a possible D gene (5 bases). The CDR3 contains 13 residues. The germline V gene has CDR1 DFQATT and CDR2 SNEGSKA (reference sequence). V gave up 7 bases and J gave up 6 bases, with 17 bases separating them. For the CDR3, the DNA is TGCAGTGGAGAAAGGGGCGTCGCGGATACGCAGTATTTT. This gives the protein CSGERGVADTQYF.

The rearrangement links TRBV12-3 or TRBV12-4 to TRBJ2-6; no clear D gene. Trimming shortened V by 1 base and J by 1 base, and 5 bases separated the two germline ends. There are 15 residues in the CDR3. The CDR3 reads CASSLVRSGANVLTF. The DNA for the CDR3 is TGTGCCAGCAGTTTAGTTCGGTCTGGGGCCAACGTCCTGACTTTC.

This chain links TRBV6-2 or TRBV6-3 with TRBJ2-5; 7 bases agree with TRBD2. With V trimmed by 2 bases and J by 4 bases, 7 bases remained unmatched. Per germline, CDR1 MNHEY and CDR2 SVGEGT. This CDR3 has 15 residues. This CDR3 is CASSYAGAPRETQYF. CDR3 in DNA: TGTGCCAGCAGTTACGCGGGAGCGCCCCGAGAGACCCAGTACTTC.

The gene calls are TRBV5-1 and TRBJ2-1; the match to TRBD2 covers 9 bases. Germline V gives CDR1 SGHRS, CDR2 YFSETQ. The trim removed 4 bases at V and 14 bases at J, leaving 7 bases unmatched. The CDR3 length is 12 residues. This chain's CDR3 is CASSRTSEKEFF. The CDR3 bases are TGCGCCAGCAGCAGGACTAGCGAGAAGGAGTTCTTC.

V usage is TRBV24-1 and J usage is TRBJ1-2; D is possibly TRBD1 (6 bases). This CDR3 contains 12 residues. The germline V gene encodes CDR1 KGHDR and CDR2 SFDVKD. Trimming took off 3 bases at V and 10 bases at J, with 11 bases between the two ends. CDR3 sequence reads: CATSDPGQTYTF. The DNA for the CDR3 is TGTGCCACCAGTGATCCCGGACAGACCTACACCTTC.

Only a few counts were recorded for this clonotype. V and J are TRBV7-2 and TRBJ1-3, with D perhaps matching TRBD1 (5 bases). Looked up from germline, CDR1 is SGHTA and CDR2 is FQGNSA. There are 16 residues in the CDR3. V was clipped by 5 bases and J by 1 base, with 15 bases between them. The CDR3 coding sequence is TGTGCCAGCAGCACTACCAACCCAGGGTCTGGAAACACCATATATTTT. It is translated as CASSTTNPGSGNTIYF.

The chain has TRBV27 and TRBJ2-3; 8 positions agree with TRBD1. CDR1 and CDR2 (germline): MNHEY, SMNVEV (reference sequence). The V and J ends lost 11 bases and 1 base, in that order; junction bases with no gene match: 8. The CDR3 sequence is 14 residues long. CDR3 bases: TGTGCCGGTTCCGGGACAGGACGCACAGATACGCAGTATTTT. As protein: CAGSGTGRTDTQYF.

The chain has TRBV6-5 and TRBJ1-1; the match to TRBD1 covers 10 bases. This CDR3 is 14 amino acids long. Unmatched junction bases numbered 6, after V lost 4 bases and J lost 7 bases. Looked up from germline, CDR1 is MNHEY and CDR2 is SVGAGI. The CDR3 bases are TGTGCCAGCAGTTCCGGGACAGGGGCCGGTGAAGCTTTCTTT. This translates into CASSSGTGAGEAFF.

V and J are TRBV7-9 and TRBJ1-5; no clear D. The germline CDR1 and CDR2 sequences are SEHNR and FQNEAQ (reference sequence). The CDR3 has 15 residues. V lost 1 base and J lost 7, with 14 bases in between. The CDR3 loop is CASSLVPGSGQPQHF. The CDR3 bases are TGTGCCAGCAGCTTAGTCCCCGGGTCTGGGCAGCCCCAGCATTTT.

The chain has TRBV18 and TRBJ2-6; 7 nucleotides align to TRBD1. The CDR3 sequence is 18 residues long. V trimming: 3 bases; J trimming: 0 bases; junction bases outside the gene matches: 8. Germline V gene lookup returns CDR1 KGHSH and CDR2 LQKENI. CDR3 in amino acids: CASSPRTGFDSGANVLTF. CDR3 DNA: TGTGCCAGCTCACCGAGGACAGGCTTTGACTCTGGGGCCAACGTCCTGACTTTC.

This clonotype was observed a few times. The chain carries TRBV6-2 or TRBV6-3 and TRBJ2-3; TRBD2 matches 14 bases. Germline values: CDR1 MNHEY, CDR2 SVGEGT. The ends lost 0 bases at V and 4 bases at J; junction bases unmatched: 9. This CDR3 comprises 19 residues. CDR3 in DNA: TGTGCCAGCAGTTACTCGATGGGGACTAGCGGGAGAGGGGCAGATACGCAGTATTTT. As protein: CASSYSMGTSGRGADTQYF.

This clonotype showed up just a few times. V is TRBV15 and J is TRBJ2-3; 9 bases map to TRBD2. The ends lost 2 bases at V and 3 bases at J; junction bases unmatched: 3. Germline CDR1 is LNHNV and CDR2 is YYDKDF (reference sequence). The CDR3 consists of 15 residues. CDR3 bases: TGTGCCACCAGCAGACCGCGGGAGGGGACAGATACGCAGTATTTT. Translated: CATSRPREGTDTQYF. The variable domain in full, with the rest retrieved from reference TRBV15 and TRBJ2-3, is DAMVIQNPRYQVTQFGKPVTLSCSQTLNHNVMYWYQQKSSQAPKLLFHYYDKDFNNEADTPDNFQSRRPNTSFCFLDIRSPGLGDTAMYLCATSRPREGTDTQYFGPGTRLTVL.

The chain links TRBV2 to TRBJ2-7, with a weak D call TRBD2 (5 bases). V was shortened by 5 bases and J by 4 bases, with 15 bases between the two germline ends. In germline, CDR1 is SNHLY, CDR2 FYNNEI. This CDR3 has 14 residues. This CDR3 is CASSLEGKGYEQYF. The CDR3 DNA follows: TGTGCCAGCAGTCTCGAGGGAAAGGGATACGAGCAGTACTTC.

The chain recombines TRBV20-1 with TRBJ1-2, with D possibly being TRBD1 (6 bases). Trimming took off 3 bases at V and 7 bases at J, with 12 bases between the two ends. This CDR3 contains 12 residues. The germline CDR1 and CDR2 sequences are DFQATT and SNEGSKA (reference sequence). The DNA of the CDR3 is TGCAGTGCTAGCAGGGGTATGGGTGGCTACACCTTC. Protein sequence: CSASRGMGGYTF.

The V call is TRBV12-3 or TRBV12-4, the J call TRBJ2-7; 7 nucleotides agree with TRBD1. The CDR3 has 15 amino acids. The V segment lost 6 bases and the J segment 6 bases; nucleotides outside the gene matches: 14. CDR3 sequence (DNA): TGTGCCAGCAGACCGACAGGGAACCCCCTCTCCGAGCAGTACTTC. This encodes CASRPTGNPLSEQYF.

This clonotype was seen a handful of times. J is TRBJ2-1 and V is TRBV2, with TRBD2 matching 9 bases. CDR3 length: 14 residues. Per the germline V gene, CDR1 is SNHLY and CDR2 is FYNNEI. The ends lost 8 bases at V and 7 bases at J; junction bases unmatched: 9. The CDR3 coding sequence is TGTGCCAGCCGCTCGCGGGAGGGTCAGAATGAGCAGTTCTTC. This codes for CASRSREGQNEQFF. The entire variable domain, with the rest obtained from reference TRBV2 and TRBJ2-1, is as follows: EPEVTQTPSHQVTQMGQEVILRCVPISNHLYFYWYRQILGQKVEFLVSFYNNEISEKSEIFDDQFSVERPDGSNFTLKIRSTKLEDSAMYFCASRSREGQNEQFFGPGTRLTVL.

This chain's CDR3 is CSARVPPDTQYF. DNA for the CDR3: TGCAGTGCTAGAGTCCCCCCAGATACGCAGTATTTT. This rearrangement joins TRBV20-1 to TRBJ2-3; no reliable D call. The germline V and J ends were trimmed by 1 base and 4 bases, with 6 bases remaining between them. This CDR3 comprises 12 residues. The germline V gene encodes CDR1 DFQATT and CDR2 SNEGSKA (reference sequence).

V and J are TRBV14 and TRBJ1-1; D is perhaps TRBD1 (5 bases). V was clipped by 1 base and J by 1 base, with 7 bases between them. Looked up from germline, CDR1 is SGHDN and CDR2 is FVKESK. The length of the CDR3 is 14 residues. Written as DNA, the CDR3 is TGTGCCAGCAGCCAAGTGGGGGGGAACACTGAAGCTTTCTTT. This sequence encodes CASSQVGGNTEAFF.